This TCR beta chain was identified during a study of T cells in Graves' hyperthyroidism and ophthalmopathy. Germline loops: CDR1 SEHNR, CDR2 FQNEAQ (reference sequence). The CDR3 is made up of 14 amino acids. Trimming removed 9 bases at V and 3 bases at J, with 18 bases between. Study observations and caveats: A median about 6 months before onset, the model predicted ophthalmopathy. Most thyroid clonotypes that were expanded above 0.001 also turned up in blood.

A word on this clonotype: Its antigen is currently unknown.

TCR beta CDR3 region amplification was performed from RNA transcripts. Primed by the HTBI set, a first-round RT-PCR was run on the TCR CDR3. In TCRdb, the multiplex PCR reads were re-called with MiXCR into one record per CDR3 protein. The table lists 500,000 to 800,000 distinct CDR3 sequences, about 45% of them singletons, with less than 9% in the top ten. The TCR comes from an adult man with Graves' disease, either hyperthyroidism or ophthalmopathy (not recorded which). Sequenced input: peripheral blood or thyroid tissue (not recorded which). The chain joins TRBV7-9 to TRBJ2-7, with D unclear. The CDR3 DNA reads TGTGCCAGTAGTATCGGGCCATTTCTCTACGAGCAGTACTTC. It codes for CASSIGPFLYEQYF.